This T cell receptor (beta chain) stems from a study of CD8+CD57+ T cells in acquired aplastic anemia. CDR3 and TCR beta VDJ profiling relied on a genomic DNA template. Each CDR3 protein gets one entry after TCRdb re-called the reads with MiXCR. Here the sample spans 150,000 to 200,000 distinct CDR3 sequences, 45% to 60% being singletons. CD8+CD57+ cell expansion had been shown by flow cytometry in patients chosen for sequencing. Per the germline V gene, CDR1 is SGHTS and CDR2 is YDEGEE. The CDR3 covers 14 residues. Trimming stripped 5 bases from V and 0 bases from J, with 8 bases between. The table lists this clonotype with many counts.

The chain is built from TRBV5-8 and TRBJ2-2; TRBD1 might be the D (6 bases). Sequencing was done on a sample of sorted CD4+, CD8+, or CD8+CD57+ T cells (not recorded which) from PBMCs. This TCR derives from a human donor with aplastic anemia. As DNA, the CDR3 is TGTGCCAGCAGGGGACAAGCGAACACCGGGGAGCTGTTTTTT. The encoded protein is CASRGQANTGELFF.